Listed below are T cell receptor beta chains from one sample, sequenced in a study of cytomegalovirus exposure and HLA in healthy donors. Using immunoSEQ multiplex PCR, the repertoire was profiled, and TCRdb retains in-frame clones only, with some absent. Of under 200,000 clones in the sample, 60% to 80% were seen once. Sequencing input: PBMCs. The receptor set was obtained from a woman aged 40 to 50 in good health and CMV-seropositive. CDR3s include the opening cysteine and the closing phenylalanine or tryptophan. D genes are given only for firm matches. Some rows mark clone size as missing; the rest say once, few, many or name a class of expanded clone.

V gene	clone size	J gene	D gene	CDR3 DNA	CDR3 protein
TRBV30	-	TRBJ2-5	TRBD2	TGTGCCTGGACCGAGGGCGGGGGGGCCCAAGAGACCCAGTACTTC	CAWTEGGGAQETQYF
TRBV6-5	once	TRBJ2-7	-	TGTGCCAGCAGTTACAACAGGGCATACGAGCAGTACTTC	CASSYNRAYEQYF
TRBV21-1	-	TRBJ2-5	-	TGTGCCAGCAGCACCCTACACAGGGAAGACGTCCAAGAGACCCAGTACTTC	CASSTLHREDVQETQYF
TRBV28	-	TRBJ2-5	-	TGTGCCAGCAGTTTGGACTCTAGGGATACCCAGTACTTC	CASSLDSRDTQYF
TRBV7-8	-	TRBJ1-4	-	TGTGCCAGCAGCTTAGTGGGGGCAACAACTAATGAAAAACTGTTTTTT	CASSLVGATTNEKLFF
TRBV28	-	TRBJ1-2	-	TGTGCCAGCAGTTTGAGTTTGGGGGCGGCGGGCTACACCTTC	CASSLSLGAAGYTF
TRBV7-2	-	TRBJ2-5	-	TGTGCCAGCAGCTTAGTGGCCCCGACTCTACCGGCGACCCAGTACTTC	CASSLVAPTLPATQYF
TRBV7-9	once	TRBJ2-5	TRBD2	TGTGCCAGCAGCTTCGGGACTAGCCATGAGACCCAGTACTTC	CASSFGTSHETQYF
TRBV6-5	-	TRBJ1-2	-	TGTGCCAGCAGTTACGATCGGGTCGCTCACTATGGCTACACCTTC	CASSYDRVAHYGYTF
TRBV6-6	-	TRBJ2-7	TRBD1	TGTGCCAGCAGTTCCTGGGACAGCTCCTACGAGCAGTACTTC	CASSSWDSSYEQYF
TRBV4-1	-	TRBJ1-2	-	TGCGCCAGCAGCCAAACTCGCGGAAGCACCGCACGTCTCTCCTATGGCTACACCTTC	CASSQTRGSTARLSYGYTF
TRBV7-9	-	TRBJ1-3	-	TGTGCCAGCAGCTTAGACTATACCCGCGCGGAGAGATTTGGAAACACCATATATTTT	CASSLDYTRAERFGNTIYF
TRBV10-3	-	TRBJ1-2	-	TGTGCCATCAGTGAGTCGATTCATCAGACTTCCAGTTTCTATGGCTACACCTTC	CAISESIHQTSSFYGYTF
TRBV7-2	-	TRBJ2-1	-	TGTGCCAGCAGCCTTTCCTACAATGAGCAGTTCTTC	CASSLSYNEQFF